These 21 T cell receptor beta chains share one sample of origin, sequenced in a study of long-term antiretroviral therapy in people with HIV. Assay version v3.0 of immunoSEQ was used, and it was run at survey level. TCRdb keeps only in-frame clones here, not all; method: immunoSEQ multiplex PCR. The repertoire consists of tens of thousands of clones, with 75% to 90% occurring once and the leading ten covering 23%. This specimen was unsorted PBMCs, taken 0.4 years after starting antiretroviral therapy. These receptors all stem from a man aged 45-65 years with HIV.

J is TRBJ2-2 and V is TRBV5-1, with 9 nucleotides matching TRBD2. The CDR3 length is 15 residues. J lost 5 bases, V lost 8 bases, and 10 bases had no gene match. The germline V gene encodes CDR1 SGHRS and CDR2 YFSETQ. The CDR3 coding sequence is TGCGCCAGTAGGTCCGGGACTAGCATTACCGGGGAGCTGTTTTTT. Its protein is CASRSGTSITGELFF.

Here the CDR3 reads CASSLVARGSYGYTF. The CDR3 DNA reads as TGTGCCAGCAGCTTAGTAGCCAGGGGGAGCTATGGCTACACCTTC. The chain is built from TRBV7-9 and TRBJ1-2; TRBD1 agrees at 7 bases. Germline V gene sequence: CDR1 SEHNR, CDR2 FQNEAQ (reference sequence). The CDR3 runs 15 residues. J gave up 4 bases and V 1 base, and 6 bases lay outside the gene matches. The variable domain in full, completed from reference TRBV7-9 and TRBJ1-2, reads DTGVSQNPRHKITKRGQNVTFRCDPISEHNRLYWYRQTLGQGPEFLTYFQNEAQLEKSRLLSDRFSAERPKGSFSTLEIQRTEQGDSAMYLCASSLVARGSYGYTFGSGTRLTVV.

There are a few counts of this clone. This chain's CDR3 is CASRGGRSTDTQYF. CDR3 bases: TGCGCCAGCAGGGGGGGAAGGAGCACAGATACGCAGTATTTT. This sequence joins TRBV5-1 and TRBJ2-3, with D possibly matching TRBD2 (6 bases). Trimming cost V 5 bases and J 0 bases, with 10 bases left between them. In germline, CDR1 is SGHRS, CDR2 YFSETQ. There are 14 residues in the CDR3.

The chain uses TRBV5-6 and TRBJ1-2, with a tentative D call TRBD1 (5 bases). The CDR3 runs to 14 residues. The germline gives CDR1 SGHDT, CDR2 YYEEEE. Trimming stripped 0 bases from V and 2 bases from J, with 8 bases between. The CDR3 loop reads CASSLGQGNYGYTF. CDR3 nucleotides: TGTGCCAGCAGCTTGGGGCAGGGCAACTATGGCTACACCTTC. Looking up the rest from reference TRBV5-6 and TRBJ1-2 gives the full variable domain: DAGVTQSPTHLIKTRGQQVTLRCSPKSGHDTVSWYQQALGQGPQFIFQYYEEEERQRGNFPDRFSGHQFPNYSSELNVNALLLGDSALYLCASSLGQGNYGYTFGSGTRLTVV.

This chain uses TRBV7-9 with TRBJ2-3; D not resolved. Germline CDR1 and CDR2: SEHNR and FQNEAQ (reference sequence). The V and J ends lost 6 bases and 2 bases respectively, with 12 bases between them. The CDR3 sequence is 14 residues long. In DNA form, the CDR3 reads TGTGCCAGCAGTTCCTCTTGGGACACAGATACGCAGTATTTT. Protein sequence: CASSSSWDTDTQYF.

CDR3: CSVAAGSEGNQPQHF. CDR3 DNA sequence: TGCAGCGTTGCGGCAGGGAGCGAAGGCAATCAGCCCCAGCATTTT. The J gene is TRBJ1-5, the V gene TRBV29-1; possibly TRBD1 for D (5 bases). CDR1 SQVTM and CDR2 ANQGSEA come from the germline V gene. With 4 bases removed from V and 2 bases from J, the gap between germline ends came to 15 bases. This CDR3 contains 15 residues.

The chain combines TRBV6-4 with TRBJ1-1; D is undetermined. Per germline, CDR1 MRHNA and CDR2 SNTAGT. The CDR3 extends over 13 amino acids. The V end lost 4 bases, the J end lost 2 bases, and 8 bases lay between the germline ends. CDR3 sequence (DNA): TGTGCCAGCAGTGTCAACACCAACACTGAAGCTTTCTTT. Translating gives CASSVNTNTEAFF.

The chain combines TRBV5-3 with TRBJ1-5; 8 positions match TRBD1. TRBV5-3 is an ORF; its function is uncertain. V lost 5 bases, J lost 0 bases, and 4 bases stayed unmatched. CDR3 length: 15 amino acids. DNA of the CDR3: TGTGCCAGAAGGGGACAGGTCGTTAGCAATCAGCCCCAGCATTTT. It yields the protein CARRGQVVSNQPQHF.

The V call is TRBV9, the J call TRBJ2-5, with D perhaps matching TRBD1 (7 bases). Germline V lookup: CDR1 SGDLS, CDR2 YYNGEE. Trimming left V 0 bases short and J 5 bases short, with 14 bases between. The length of the CDR3 is 15 residues. CDR3 protein: CASSVAQGGAETQYF. CDR3 bases: TGTGCCAGCAGCGTAGCTCAGGGGGGCGCGGAGACCCAGTACTTC.

Only a few counts were recorded for this clone. V and J are TRBV2 and TRBJ2-7; no clear D gene. The CDR3 contains 13 residues. Germline V gene sequence: CDR1 SNHLY, CDR2 FYNNEI. The V end lost 8 bases, the J end lost 1 base, and 12 bases lay between the germline ends. The CDR3 reads CASWAGLSYEQYF. The CDR3 DNA sequence: TGTGCCAGCTGGGCAGGCCTTTCCTACGAGCAGTACTTC.

The rearrangement uses TRBV7-9 and TRBJ1-1, with D possibly matching TRBD1 (6 bases). This CDR3 is 13 amino acids long. Germline CDR1 and CDR2: SEHNR and FQNEAQ (reference sequence). V was trimmed by 4 bases and J by 4 bases, leaving 10 bases between them. Here the CDR3 reads CASSWEGGTEAFF. The CDR3 nucleotides read TGTGCCAGCAGCTGGGAGGGGGGCACTGAAGCTTTCTTT.

The chain uses TRBV19 and TRBJ2-7; TRBD2 aligns across 8 bases. The V gene end was trimmed by 5 bases and the J gene end by 2 bases; junction bases not matched to a gene: 8. This CDR3 spans 15 amino acids. Germline V gene data show CDR1 as LNHDA and CDR2 as SQIVND (reference sequence). The DNA for the CDR3 is TGTGCCAGTAGTCCCCGGGCGGGGGGACCCTACGAGCAGTACTTC. Amino acid sequence: CASSPRAGGPYEQYF.

The chain uses TRBV15 and TRBJ2-1; D is unclear. There are 13 residues in the CDR3. Germline CDR1 is LNHNV and CDR2 is YYDKDF (reference sequence). With 0 bases removed from V and 6 bases from J, the gap between germline ends came to 6 bases. CDR3 nucleotides: TGTGCCACCAGCAGAGAGCCCATCAATGAGCAGTTCTTC. Amino acids: CATSREPINEQFF.

The J gene is TRBJ1-2, the V gene TRBV27, with D unclear. V was cut by 5 bases and J by 4 bases, with 14 bases left in between. Germline CDR1 is MNHEY and CDR2 is SMNVEV (reference sequence). The CDR3 sequence is 14 residues long. This chain's CDR3 is CASSVTQEVYGYTF. DNA for the CDR3: TGTGCCAGCAGTGTCACTCAAGAGGTCTATGGCTACACCTTC.

This clone is a singleton in its sample. The gene calls are TRBV5-1 and TRBJ1-3; no definite D call. CDR3 length equals 14 residues. Germline V gene sequence: CDR1 SGHRS, CDR2 YFSETQ. Trimming shortened V by 5 bases and J by 0 bases, and 9 bases separated the two germline ends. CDR3 amino acids: CASRDPSSGNTIYF. For the CDR3, the DNA is TGCGCCAGCAGGGACCCGAGCTCTGGAAACACCATATATTTT.

CDR3 loop: CASSAGTATEAFF. The CDR3 DNA reads TGTGCCAGCAGCGCAGGGACAGCCACTGAAGCTTTCTTT. V usage is TRBV9 and J usage is TRBJ1-1; 7 bases fit TRBD1. CDR1 and CDR2 from the germline V gene are SGDLS and YYNGEE. CDR3 length: 13 residues. The V segment lost 3 bases and the J segment 4 bases; nucleotides outside the gene matches: 3.

The CDR3 is CASSSNESGYTF. CDR3 nucleotides: TGTGCCAGCAGCTCAAACGAGAGCGGCTACACCTTC. The V gene is TRBV13, the J gene TRBJ1-2; D uncertain. This CDR3 has 12 residues. Between the trimmed V and J ends, which lost 4 bases and 8 bases, there was a span of 11 bases. Per germline, CDR1 PRHDT and CDR2 FYEKMQ (reference sequence).

This clone appeared a single time. This chain links TRBV4-3 with TRBJ2-2; 10 bases agree with TRBD1. Per germline, CDR1 LGHNA and CDR2 YSLEER. With 6 bases clipped from V and 6 bases from J, the junction kept 7 bases outside the gene matches. This CDR3 comprises 15 residues. This CDR3 is CASSPGTGDPGELFF. For the CDR3, the DNA is TGCGCCAGCAGTCCCGGGACAGGGGACCCCGGGGAGCTGTTTTTT.

The sample holds one count of this clone. This sequence joins TRBV30 and TRBJ2-7; a possible D gene is TRBD1 (5 bases). CDR3 length: 17 amino acids. The V gene's germline CDR1 is GTSNPN and CDR2 SVGIG (reference sequence). The ends were cut back, 3 bases at V and 2 bases at J, with 23 bases in the middle. The CDR3 is CAWSRQPGGAAPYEQYF. Written as DNA, the CDR3 is TGTGCCTGGAGCAGACAACCTGGTGGGGCGGCCCCCTACGAGCAGTACTTC.

The rearrangement uses TRBV6-1 and TRBJ1-5, with D possibly being TRBD1 (5 bases). CDR1 and CDR2 from the germline V gene are MNHNS and SASEGT. V was pared by 3 bases and J by 6 bases, with 12 bases between. The CDR3 runs 14 residues. CDR3 bases: TGTGCCAGCAGTGATCAGGGTATGGTTCAGCCCCAGCATTTT. Protein: CASSDQGMVQPQHF.

This clone was counted a few times. The chain carries TRBV9 and TRBJ1-4; D unclear. The germline V gene has CDR1 SGDLS and CDR2 YYNGEE. Trimming stripped 0 bases from V and 0 bases from J, with 6 bases between. The CDR3 sequence is 15 residues long. CDR3 coding DNA: TGTGCCAGCAGCGTAGCACCCGCAACTAATGAAAAACTGTTTTTT. It yields the protein CASSVAPATNEKLFF.